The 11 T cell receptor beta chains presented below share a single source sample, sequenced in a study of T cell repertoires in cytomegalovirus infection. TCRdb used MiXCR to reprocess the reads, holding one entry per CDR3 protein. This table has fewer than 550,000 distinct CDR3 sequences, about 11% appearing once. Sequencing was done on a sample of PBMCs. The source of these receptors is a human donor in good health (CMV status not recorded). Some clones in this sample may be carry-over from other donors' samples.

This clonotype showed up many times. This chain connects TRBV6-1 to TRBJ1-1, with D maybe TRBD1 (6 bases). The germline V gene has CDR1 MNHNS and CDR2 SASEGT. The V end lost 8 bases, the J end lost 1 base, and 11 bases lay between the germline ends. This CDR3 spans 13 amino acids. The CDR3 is CASDRSANTEAFF. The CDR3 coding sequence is TGTGCCAGCGACAGGTCTGCGAACACTGAAGCTTTCTTT.

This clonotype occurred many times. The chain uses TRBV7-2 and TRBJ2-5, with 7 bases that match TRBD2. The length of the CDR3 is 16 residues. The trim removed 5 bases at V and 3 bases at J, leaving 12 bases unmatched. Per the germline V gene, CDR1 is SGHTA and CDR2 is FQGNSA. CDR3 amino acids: CASSRPGLAAKETQYF. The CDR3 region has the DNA TGTGCCAGCAGCCGCCCGGGGCTAGCGGCAAAAGAGACCCAGTACTTC.

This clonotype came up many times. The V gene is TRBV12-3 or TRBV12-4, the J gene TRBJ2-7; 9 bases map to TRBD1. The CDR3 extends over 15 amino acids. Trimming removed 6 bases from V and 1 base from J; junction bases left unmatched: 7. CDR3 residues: CASREQGAKSYEQYF. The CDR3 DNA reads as TGTGCCAGCAGGGAACAGGGGGCTAAATCCTACGAGCAGTACTTC.

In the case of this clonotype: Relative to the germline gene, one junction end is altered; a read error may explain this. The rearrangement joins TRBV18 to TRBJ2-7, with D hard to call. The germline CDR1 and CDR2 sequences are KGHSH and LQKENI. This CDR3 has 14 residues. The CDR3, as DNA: TGTGTCAGCTCACCGACGGGCCACTCCTACGAGCAGTACTTC. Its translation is CVSSPTGHSYEQYF.

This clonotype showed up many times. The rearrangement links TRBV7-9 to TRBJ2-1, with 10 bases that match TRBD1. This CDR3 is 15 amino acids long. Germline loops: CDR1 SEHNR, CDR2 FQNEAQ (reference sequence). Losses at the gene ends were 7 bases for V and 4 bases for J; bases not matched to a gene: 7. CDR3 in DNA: TGTGCCAGCACCCTGGGGACAGGGGATTACAATGAGCAGTTCTTC. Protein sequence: CASTLGTGDYNEQFF.

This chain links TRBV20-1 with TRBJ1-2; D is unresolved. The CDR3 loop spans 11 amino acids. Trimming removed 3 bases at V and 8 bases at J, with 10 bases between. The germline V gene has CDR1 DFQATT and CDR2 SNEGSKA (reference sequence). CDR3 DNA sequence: TGCAGTGCTAGGGTCGGATGGGGCTACACCTTC. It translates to CSARVGWGYTF.

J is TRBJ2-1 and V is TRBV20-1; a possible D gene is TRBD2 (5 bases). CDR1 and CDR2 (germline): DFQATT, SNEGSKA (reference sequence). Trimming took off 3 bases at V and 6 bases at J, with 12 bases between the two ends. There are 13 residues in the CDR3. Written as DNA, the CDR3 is TGCAGTGCTAGGAGACTAAGAAGCAATGAGCAGTTCTTC. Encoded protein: CSARRLRSNEQFF.

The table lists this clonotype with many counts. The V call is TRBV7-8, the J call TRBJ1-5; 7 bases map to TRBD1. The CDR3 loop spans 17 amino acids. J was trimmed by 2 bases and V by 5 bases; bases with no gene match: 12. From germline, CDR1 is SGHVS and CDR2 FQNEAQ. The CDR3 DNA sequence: TGTGCCAGCAGCCGACAGGGTAGCGGGTCGGGCAATCAGCCCCAGCATTTT. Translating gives CASSRQGSGSGNQPQHF.

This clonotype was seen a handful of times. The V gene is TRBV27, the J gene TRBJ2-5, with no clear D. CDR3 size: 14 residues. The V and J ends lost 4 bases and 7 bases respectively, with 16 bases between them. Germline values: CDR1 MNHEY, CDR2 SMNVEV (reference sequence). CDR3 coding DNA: TGTGCCAGCAGTTCCCCCCTCCTTTACGGGACCCAGTACTTC. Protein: CASSSPLLYGTQYF.

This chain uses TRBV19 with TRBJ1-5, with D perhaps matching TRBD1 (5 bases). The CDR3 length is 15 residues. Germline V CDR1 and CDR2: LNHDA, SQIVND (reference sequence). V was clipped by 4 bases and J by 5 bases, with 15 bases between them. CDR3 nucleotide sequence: TGTGCCAGTAGTAATCAGGGCGGGGGTCATCAGCCCCAGCATTTT. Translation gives CASSNQGGGHQPQHF.

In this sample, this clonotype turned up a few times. The CDR3 DNA sequence: TGTGCCAGCAGTGAATCGGTGGGCAGGGGAAGGTTTGAGACCCAGTACTTC. It yields the protein CASSESVGRGRFETQYF. The chain uses TRBV25-1 and TRBJ2-5; D might be TRBD1 (6 bases). The ends were cut back, 1 base at V and 5 bases at J, with 20 bases in the middle. The CDR3 covers 17 residues. Germline CDR1 MGHDK, CDR2 SYGVNS. Based on the CDR3 plus reference TRBV25-1 and TRBJ2-5, the full variable domain is EADIYQTPRYLVIGTGKKITLECSQTMGHDKMYWYQQDPGMELHLIHYSYGVNSTEKGDLSSESTVSRIRTEHFPLTLESARPSHTSQYLCASSESVGRGRFETQYFGPGTRLLVL.